The sequence of this T cell receptor (beta chain) was determined in a study of T cells in Graves' hyperthyroidism and ophthalmopathy. General study findings and limits: Most thyroid clonotypes that were expanded above 0.001 also turned up in blood.

It was RNA transcripts that yielded the amplified TCR beta CDR3 regions. HTBI primers were employed in a first-round RT-PCR of the TCR CDR3. TCRdb processed the multiplex PCR reads anew with MiXCR; each CDR3 protein has one entry. This sample has around 190,000 distinct CDR3 sequences, with over 15% found just once. Germline CDR1 is MNHEY and CDR2 is SVGEGT. This CDR3 is 16 amino acids long. V lost 4 bases to trimming and J lost 0 bases, with 12 bases between them. This clonotype was detected many times. What it recognizes is unknown. Material: blood. The source of this sequence is a woman aged 45-59 years with Graves' hyperthyroidism. The V call is TRBV6-2 or TRBV6-3, the J call TRBJ2-2, with D possibly matching TRBD2 (6 bases). CDR3 region: CASSFHGTPNTGELFF. The CDR3 DNA reads as TGTGCCAGCAGTTTCCACGGGACTCCGAACACCGGGGAGCTGTTTTTT.